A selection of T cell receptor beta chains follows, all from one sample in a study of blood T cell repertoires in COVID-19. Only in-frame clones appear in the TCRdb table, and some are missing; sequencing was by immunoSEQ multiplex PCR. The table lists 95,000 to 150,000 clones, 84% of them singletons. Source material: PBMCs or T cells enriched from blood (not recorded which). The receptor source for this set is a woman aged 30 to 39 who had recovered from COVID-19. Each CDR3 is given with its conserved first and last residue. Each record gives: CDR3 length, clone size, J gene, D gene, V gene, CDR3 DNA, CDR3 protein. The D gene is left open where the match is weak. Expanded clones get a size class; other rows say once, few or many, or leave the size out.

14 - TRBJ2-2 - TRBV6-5 TGTGCCAGCAGTTACCAGGGGACCACCGGGGAGCTGTTTTTT CASSYQGTTGELFF
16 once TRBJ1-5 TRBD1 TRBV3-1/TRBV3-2 TGTGCCAGCAGCCACTCGGGACAGGGATTGAGGCAGCCCCAGCATTTT CASSHSGQGLRQPQHF
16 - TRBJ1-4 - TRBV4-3 TGCGCCAGCAGCCAAGATCGGAACACAGCTAATGAAAAACTGTTTTTT CASSQDRNTANEKLFF
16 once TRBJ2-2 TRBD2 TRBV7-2 TGTGCCAGCAGCCTGGGGGTAGCGGGAGTCTCCGGGGAGCTGTTTTTT CASSLGVAGVSGELFF
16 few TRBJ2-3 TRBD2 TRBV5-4 TGTGCCAGCAGCTCCTGGACTAGCGGGGTCACAGATACGCAGTATTTT CASSSWTSGVTDTQYF
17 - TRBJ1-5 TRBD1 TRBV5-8 TGTGCCAGCAGCTCCCCCCGTGGGGACAGGGGGTATCAGCCCCAGCATTTT CASSSPRGDRGYQPQHF
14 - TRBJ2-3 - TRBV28 TGTGCCAGCAGTCCCTGGGAGAGCACAGATACGCAGTATTTT CASSPWESTDTQYF
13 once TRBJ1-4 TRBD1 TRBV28 TGTGCCAGCGGGGGACAGGGGAGTCGAAAACTGTTTTTT CASGGQGSRKLFF
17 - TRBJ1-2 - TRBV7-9 TGTGCCAGCAGCTTAGGAGTCGGACACGGAAAAATAGATGGCTACACCTTC CASSLGVGHGKIDGYTF
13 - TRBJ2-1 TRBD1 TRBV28 TGTGCCAGCAGTTTCGCAGGGGGCAATGAGCAGTTCTTC CASSFAGGNEQFF
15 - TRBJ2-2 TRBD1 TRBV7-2 TGTGCCAGCAGCCCACACAGGGGGGCCACCGGGGAGCTGTTTTTT CASSPHRGATGELFF
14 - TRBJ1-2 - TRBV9 TGTGCCAGCAGCGTATTGGGGGCGTTCTATGGCTACACCTTC CASSVLGAFYGYTF
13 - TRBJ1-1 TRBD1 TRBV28 TGTGCCAGCACTCAAGGAGGACAGGTTGAAGCTTTCTTT CASTQGGQVEAFF
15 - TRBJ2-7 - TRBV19 TGTGCCAGTAGTAAGGTACAGGTGCCCGCCTACGAGCAGTACTTC CASSKVQVPAYEQYF
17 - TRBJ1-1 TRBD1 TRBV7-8 TGTGCCAGCAGCCGAGGGGTCGGGACAGGGAAGAACACTGAAGCTTTCTTT CASSRGVGTGKNTEAFF
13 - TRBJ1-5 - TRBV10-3 TGTGCCACTAGAAATGCGGGGGATCAGCCCCAGCATTTT CATRNAGDQPQHF
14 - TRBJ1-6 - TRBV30 TGTGCCTGGACTCCATTAGGGGGGGGTTCACCCCTCCACTTT CAWTPLGGGSPLHF
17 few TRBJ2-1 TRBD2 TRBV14 TGTGCCAGCAGCCAGGATTATAGCGGGAGGGTCTACAATGAGCAGTTCTTC CASSQDYSGRVYNEQFF